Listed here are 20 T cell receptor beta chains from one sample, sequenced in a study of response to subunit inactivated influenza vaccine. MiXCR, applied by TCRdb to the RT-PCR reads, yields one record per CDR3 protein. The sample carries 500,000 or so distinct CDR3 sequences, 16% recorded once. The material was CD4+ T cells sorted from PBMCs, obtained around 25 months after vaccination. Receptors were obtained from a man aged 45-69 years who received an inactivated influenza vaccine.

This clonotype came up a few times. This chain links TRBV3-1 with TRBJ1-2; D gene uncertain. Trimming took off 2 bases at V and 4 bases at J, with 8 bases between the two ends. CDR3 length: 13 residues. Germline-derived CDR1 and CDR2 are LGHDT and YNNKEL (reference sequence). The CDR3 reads CASSQLTSYGYTF. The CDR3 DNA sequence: TGTGCCAGCAGCCAACTAACATCCTATGGCTACACCTTC. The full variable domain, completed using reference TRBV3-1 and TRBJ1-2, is DTAVSQTPKYLVTQMGNDKSIKCEQNLGHDTMYWYKQDSKKFLKIMFSYNNKELIINETVPNRFSPKSPDKAHLNLHINSLELGDSAVYFCASSQLTSYGYTFGSGTRLTVV.

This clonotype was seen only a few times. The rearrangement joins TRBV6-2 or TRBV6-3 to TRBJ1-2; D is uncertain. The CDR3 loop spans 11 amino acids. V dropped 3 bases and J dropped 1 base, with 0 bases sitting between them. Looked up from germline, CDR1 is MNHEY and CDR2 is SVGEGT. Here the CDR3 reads CASSYNYGYTF. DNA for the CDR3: TGTGCCAGCAGTTATAACTATGGCTACACCTTC.

The CDR3 sequence: CASSQDWSTHEQYF. CDR3 DNA sequence: TGTGCCAGCAGCCAAGACTGGAGTACCCACGAGCAGTACTTC. The chain has TRBV3-1 and TRBJ2-7; unclear D gene. Germline V gene sequence: CDR1 LGHDT, CDR2 YNNKEL (reference sequence). CDR3 length equals 14 residues. The V end was cut by 0 bases, the J end by 5 bases, with 11 bases between.

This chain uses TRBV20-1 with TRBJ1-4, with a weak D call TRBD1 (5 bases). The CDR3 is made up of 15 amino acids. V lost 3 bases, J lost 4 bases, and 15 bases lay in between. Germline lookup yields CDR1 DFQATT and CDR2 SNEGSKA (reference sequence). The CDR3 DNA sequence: TGCAGTGCTAGGTCCCGGGGCCTAAGTAATGAAAAACTGTTTTTT. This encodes CSARSRGLSNEKLFF.

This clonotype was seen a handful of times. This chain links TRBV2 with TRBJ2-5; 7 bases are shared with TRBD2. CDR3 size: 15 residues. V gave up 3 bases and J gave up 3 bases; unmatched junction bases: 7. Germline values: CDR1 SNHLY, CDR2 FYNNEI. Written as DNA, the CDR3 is TGTGCCAGCAGTGAGTCGCCTAGCGGCAAAGAGACCCAGTACTTC. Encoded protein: CASSESPSGKETQYF.

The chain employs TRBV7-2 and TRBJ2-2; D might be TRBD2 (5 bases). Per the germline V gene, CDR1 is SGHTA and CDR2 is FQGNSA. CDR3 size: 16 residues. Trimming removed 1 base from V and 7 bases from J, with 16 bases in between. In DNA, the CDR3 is TGTGCCAGCAGCTTAGTGGCCGGGGTAAAAGTCGGGGAGCTGTTTTTT. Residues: CASSLVAGVKVGELFF.

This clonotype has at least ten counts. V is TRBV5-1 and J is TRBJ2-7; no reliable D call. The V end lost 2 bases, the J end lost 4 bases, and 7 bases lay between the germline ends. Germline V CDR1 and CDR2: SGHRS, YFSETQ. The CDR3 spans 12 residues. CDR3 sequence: CASSFDKYEQYF. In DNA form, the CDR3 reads TGCGCCAGCAGCTTCGACAAGTACGAGCAGTACTTC.

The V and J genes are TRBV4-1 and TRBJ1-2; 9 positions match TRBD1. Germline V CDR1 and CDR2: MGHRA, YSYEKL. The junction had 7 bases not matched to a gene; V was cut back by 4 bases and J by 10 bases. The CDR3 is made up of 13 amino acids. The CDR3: CASSPGQGYVYTF. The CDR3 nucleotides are TGCGCCAGCAGCCCGGGACAGGGATACGTCTACACCTTC.

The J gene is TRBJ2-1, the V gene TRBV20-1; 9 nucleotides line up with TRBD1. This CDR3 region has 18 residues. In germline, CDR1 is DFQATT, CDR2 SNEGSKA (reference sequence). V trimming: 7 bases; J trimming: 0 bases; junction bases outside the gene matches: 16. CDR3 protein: CSVPGTGFRYSSYNEQFF. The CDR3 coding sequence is TGCAGTGTCCCCGGGACAGGGTTTCGCTATAGCTCCTACAATGAGCAGTTCTTC.

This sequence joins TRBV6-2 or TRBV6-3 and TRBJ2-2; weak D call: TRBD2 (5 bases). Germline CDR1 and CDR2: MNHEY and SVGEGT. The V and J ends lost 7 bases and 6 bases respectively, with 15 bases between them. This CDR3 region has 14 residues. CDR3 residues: CASTLRGKSGELFF. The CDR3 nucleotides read TGTGCCAGCACCTTGAGAGGGAAGTCCGGGGAGCTGTTTTTT.

The CDR3, as DNA: TGTGCCAGCAGGAGGCCACCAGGGTATGAGCAGTTCTTC. Its translation is CASRRPPGYEQFF. The rearrangement uses TRBV6-2 or TRBV6-3 and TRBJ2-1; possibly TRBD1 for D (5 bases). This CDR3 comprises 13 residues. V was trimmed by 6 bases and J by 8 bases, leaving 14 bases between them. CDR1 is MNHEY and CDR2 is SVGEGT in the germline V gene.

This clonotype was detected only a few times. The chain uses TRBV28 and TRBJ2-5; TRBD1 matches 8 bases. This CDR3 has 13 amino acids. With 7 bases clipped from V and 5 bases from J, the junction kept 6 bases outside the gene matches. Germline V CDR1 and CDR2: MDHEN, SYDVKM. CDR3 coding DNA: TGTGCCAGCAACAGGGGGTCTGGTGAGACCCAGTACTTC. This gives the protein CASNRGSGETQYF. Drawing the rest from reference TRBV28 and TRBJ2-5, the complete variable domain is DVKVTQSSRYLVKRTGEKVFLECVQDMDHENMFWYRQDPGLGLRLIYFSYDVKMKEKGDIPEGYSVSREKKERFSLILESASTNQTSMYLCASNRGSGETQYFGPGTRLLVL.

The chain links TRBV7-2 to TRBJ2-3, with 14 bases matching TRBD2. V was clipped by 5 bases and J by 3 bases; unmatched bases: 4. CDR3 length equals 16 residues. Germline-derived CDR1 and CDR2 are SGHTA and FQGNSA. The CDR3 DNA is TGTGCCAGCAGCCGCAGACTAGCGGGAGGGACAGATACGCAGTATTTT. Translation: CASSRRLAGGTDTQYF.

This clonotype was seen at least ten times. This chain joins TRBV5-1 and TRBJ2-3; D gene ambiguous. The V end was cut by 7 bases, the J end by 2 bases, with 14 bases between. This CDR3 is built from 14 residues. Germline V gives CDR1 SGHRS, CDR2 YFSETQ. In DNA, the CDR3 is TGCGCCAGCTCTCTCCGACATCTCACAGATACGCAGTATTTT. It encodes CASSLRHLTDTQYF.

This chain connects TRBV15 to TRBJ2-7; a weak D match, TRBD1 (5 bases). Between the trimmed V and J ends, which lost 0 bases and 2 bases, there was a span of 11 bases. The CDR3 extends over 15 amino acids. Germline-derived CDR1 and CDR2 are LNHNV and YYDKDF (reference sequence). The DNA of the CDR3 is TGTGCCACCAGCAGAGAAGTAGCAGGGACCTACGAGCAGTACTTC. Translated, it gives CATSREVAGTYEQYF.

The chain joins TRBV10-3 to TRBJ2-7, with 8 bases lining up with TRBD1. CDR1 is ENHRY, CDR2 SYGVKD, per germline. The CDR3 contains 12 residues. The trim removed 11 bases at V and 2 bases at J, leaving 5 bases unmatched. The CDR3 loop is CAVGQGTYEQYF. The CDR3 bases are TGTGCCGTCGGACAGGGAACCTACGAGCAGTACTTC.

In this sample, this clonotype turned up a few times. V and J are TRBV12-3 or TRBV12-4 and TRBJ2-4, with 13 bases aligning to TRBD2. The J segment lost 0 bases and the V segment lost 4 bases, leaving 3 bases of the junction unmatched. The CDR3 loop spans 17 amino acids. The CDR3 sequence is CASSWTSGSGAKNIQYF. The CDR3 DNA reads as TGTGCCAGCAGTTGGACTAGCGGGAGTGGAGCCAAAAACATTCAGTACTTC.

CDR3: CAISEAAAEQYF. The CDR3 DNA follows: TGTGCCATCAGTGAGGCGGCGGCCGAGCAGTACTTC. The chain couples TRBV10-3 to TRBJ2-7; D unresolved. Germline CDR1 ENHRY, CDR2 SYGVKD. Trimming removed 2 bases at V and 6 bases at J, with 8 bases between. This CDR3 comprises 12 residues.

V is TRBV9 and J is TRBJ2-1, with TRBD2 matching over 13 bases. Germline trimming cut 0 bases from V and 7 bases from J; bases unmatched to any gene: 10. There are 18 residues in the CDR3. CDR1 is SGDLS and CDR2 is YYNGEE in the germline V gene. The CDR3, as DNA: TGTGCCAGCAGCGTAGGACTAGCGGGGGGCCAAATTCAAAATGAGCAGTTCTTC. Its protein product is CASSVGLAGGQIQNEQFF.

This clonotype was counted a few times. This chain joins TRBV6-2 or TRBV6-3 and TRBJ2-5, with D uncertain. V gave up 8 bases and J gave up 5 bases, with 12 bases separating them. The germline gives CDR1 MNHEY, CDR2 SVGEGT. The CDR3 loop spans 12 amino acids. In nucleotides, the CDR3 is TGTGCCAGCCGTTGGAAGAGGGAGACCCAGTACTTC. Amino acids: CASRWKRETQYF.